This record concerns one TCR beta chain sequence. Its antigen is unknown. Germline CDR1 and CDR2: LNHDA and SQIVND (reference sequence). The CDR3 contains 16 residues. Trimming pared 5 bases from V and 6 bases from J, leaving 20 bases between. Profiled with immunoSEQ multiplex PCR; TCRdb holds only in-frame clones, not every one. The sample includes some 150,000 clones, 80% to 90% of them seen just once. This sample is drawn from a study of T cell responses to AZD1222 COVID-19 vaccine. Study details: Second-dose timings of about 4 or about 12 weeks were pooled.

Broader study findings: Spike-specific TCRs gained breadth and depth after people received two AZD1222 doses. Possibly, clonal diversity was underestimated; donors were largely white British and included more females.

The sequenced sample was peripheral blood, obtained on day 0 of AZD1222 vaccination. The TCR originated in an adult in good health. The chain is built from TRBV19 and TRBJ2-1; D unresolved. In nucleotides, the CDR3 is TGTGCCAGTAGTTCCCCCAAGGCCTCTTTTAGCAATGAGCAGTTCTTC. Its translation: CASSSPKASFSNEQFF.